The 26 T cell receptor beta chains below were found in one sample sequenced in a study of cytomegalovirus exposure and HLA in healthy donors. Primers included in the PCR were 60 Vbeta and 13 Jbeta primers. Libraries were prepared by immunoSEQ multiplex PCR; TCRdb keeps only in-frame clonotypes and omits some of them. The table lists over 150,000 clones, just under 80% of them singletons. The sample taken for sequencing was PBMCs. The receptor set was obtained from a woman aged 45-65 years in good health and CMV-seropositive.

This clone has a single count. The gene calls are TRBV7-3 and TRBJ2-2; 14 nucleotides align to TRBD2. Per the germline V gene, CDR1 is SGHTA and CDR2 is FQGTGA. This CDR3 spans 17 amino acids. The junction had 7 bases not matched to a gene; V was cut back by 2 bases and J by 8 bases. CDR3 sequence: CASSLLGTSGRRGELFF. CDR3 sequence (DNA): TGTGCCAGCAGCTTACTCGGGACTAGCGGGAGACGTGGGGAGCTGTTTTTT.

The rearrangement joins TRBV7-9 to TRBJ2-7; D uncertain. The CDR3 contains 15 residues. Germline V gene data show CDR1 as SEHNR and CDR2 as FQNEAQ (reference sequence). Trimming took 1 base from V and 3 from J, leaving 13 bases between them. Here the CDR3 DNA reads TGTGCCAGCAGCTTAGAGTCTGGCCAAAACTACGAGCAGTACTTC. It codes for CASSLESGQNYEQYF.

CDR3 loop: CASRFTRGQLNYGYTF. Written as DNA, the CDR3 is TGTGCCAGCAGGTTTACCCGGGGACAGCTTAACTATGGCTACACCTTC. J is TRBJ1-2 and V is TRBV27; 7 bases map to TRBD1. The germline gives CDR1 MNHEY, CDR2 SMNVEV (reference sequence). CDR3 length: 16 amino acids. The trim removed 6 bases at V and 1 base at J, leaving 11 bases unmatched.

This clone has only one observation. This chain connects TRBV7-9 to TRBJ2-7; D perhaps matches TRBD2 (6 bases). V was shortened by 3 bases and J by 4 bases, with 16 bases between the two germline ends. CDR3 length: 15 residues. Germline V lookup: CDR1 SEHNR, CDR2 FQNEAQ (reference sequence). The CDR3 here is CASSFTSTRGYEQYF. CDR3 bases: TGTGCCAGCAGCTTTACATCAACGCGGGGATACGAGCAGTACTTC.

CDR3 amino acids: CASSRQSYEQYF. The CDR3 DNA reads TGTGCCAGCAGTCGACAGTCCTACGAGCAGTACTTC. This chain connects TRBV6-1 to TRBJ2-7, with D perhaps matching TRBD1 (5 bases). The CDR3 totals 12 residues. CDR1 is MNHNS, CDR2 SASEGT, per germline. V dropped 5 bases and J dropped 1 base, with 6 bases sitting between them.

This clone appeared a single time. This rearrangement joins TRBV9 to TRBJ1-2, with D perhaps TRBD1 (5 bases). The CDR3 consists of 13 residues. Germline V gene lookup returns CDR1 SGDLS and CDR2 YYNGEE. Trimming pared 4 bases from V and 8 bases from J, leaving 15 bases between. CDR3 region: CASSPPGGEGYTF. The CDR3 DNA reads TGTGCCAGCAGCCCCCCGGGGGGTGAGGGCTACACCTTC.

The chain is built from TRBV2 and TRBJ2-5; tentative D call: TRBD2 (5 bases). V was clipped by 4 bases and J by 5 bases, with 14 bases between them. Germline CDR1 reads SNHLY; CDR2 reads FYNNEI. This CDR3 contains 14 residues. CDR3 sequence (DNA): TGTGCCAGCAGTGCCGGGGATCCTGGGGAGACCCAGTACTTC. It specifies CASSAGDPGETQYF.

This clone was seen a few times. The CDR3 spells CSARGTGGRDEQYF. CDR3 nucleotides: TGCAGCGCGAGAGGGACAGGGGGCCGGGACGAGCAGTACTTC. V is TRBV29-1 and J is TRBJ2-7; 12 positions agree with TRBD1. The CDR3 consists of 14 residues. Germline V gene sequence: CDR1 SQVTM, CDR2 ANQGSEA. The V segment lost 7 bases and the J segment 5 bases; nucleotides outside the gene matches: 9.

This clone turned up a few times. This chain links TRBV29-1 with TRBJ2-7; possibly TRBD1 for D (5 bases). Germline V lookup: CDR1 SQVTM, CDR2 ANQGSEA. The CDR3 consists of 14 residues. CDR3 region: CSVNIGQPPYEQYF. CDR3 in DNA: TGCAGTGTAAATATAGGACAACCACCCTACGAGCAGTACTTC.

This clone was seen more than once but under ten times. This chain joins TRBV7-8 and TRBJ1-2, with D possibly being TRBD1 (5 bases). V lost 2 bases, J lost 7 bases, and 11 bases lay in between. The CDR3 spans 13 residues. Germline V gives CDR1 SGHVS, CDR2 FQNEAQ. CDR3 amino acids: CASSLFGAAGYTF. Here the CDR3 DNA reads TGTGCCAGCAGCTTATTTGGGGCGGCTGGCTACACCTTC.

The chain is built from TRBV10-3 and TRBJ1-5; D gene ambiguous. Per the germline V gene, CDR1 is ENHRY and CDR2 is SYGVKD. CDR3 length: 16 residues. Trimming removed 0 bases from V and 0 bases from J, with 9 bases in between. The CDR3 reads CAISESPGNSNQPQHF. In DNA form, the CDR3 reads TGTGCCATCAGTGAGTCGCCCGGGAATAGCAATCAGCCCCAGCATTTT.

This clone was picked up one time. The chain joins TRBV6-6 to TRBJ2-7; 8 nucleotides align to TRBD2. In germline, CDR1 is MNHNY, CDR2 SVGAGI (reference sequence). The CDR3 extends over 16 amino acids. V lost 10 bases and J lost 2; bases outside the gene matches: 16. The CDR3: CATLALSGNLPYEQYF. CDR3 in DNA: TGTGCCACCCTGGCCCTTAGCGGGAACCTCCCCTACGAGCAGTACTTC.

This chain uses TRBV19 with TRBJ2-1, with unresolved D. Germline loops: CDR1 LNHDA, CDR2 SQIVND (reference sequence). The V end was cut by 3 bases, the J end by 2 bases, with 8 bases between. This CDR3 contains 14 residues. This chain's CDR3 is CASSISGPYNEQFF. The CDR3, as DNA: TGTGCCAGTAGTATCTCAGGTCCCTACAATGAGCAGTTCTTC.

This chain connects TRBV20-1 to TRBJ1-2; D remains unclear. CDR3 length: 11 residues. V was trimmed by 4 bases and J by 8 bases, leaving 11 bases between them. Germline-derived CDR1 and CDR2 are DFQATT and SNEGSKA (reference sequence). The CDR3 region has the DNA TGCAGTGCTACACCGCAGTTCGGCTACACCTTC. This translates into CSATPQFGYTF.

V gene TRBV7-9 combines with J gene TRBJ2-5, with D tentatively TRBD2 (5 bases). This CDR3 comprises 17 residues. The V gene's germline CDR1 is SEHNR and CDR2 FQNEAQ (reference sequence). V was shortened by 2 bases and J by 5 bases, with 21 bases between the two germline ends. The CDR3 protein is CASSLYVGLGTGETQYF. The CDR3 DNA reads TGTGCCAGCAGCTTATACGTGGGCCTAGGAACGGGGGAGACCCAGTACTTC.

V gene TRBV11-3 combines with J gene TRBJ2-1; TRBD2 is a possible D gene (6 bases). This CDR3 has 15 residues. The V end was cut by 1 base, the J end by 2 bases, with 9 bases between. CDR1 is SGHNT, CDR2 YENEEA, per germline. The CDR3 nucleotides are TGTGCCAGCAGCTTAGGGCGCGGGGCCTACAATGAGCAGTTCTTC. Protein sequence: CASSLGRGAYNEQFF. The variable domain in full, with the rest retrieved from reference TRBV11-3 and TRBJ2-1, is EAGVVQSPRYKIIEKKQPVAFWCNPISGHNTLYWYLQNLGQGPELLIRYENEEAVDDSQLPKDRFSAERLKGVDSTLKIQPAELGDSAVYLCASSLGRGAYNEQFFGPGTRLTVL.

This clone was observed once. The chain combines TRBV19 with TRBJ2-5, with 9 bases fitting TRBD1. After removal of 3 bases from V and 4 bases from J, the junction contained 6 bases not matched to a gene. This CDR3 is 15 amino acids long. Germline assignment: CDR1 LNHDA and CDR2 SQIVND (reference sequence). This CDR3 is CASSMDRGFPETQYF. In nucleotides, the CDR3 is TGTGCCAGTAGTATGGACAGGGGATTTCCAGAGACCCAGTACTTC.

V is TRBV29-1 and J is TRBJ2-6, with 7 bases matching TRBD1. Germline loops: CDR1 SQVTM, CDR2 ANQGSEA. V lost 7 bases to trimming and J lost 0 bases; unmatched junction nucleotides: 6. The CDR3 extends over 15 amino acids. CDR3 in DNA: TGCAGCGCCAGGACAGGCAGCTCTGGGGCCAACGTCCTGACTTTC. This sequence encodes CSARTGSSGANVLTF.

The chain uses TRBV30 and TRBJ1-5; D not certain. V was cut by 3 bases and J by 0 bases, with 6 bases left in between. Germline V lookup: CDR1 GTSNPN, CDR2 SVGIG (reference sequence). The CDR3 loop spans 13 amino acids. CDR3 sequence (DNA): TGTGCCTGGAGCGGGGATAGCAATCAGCCCCAGCATTTT. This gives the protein CAWSGDSNQPQHF.

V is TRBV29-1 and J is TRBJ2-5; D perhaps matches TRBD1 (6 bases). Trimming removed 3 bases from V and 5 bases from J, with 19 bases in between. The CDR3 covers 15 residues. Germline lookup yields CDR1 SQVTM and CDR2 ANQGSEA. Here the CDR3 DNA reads TGCAGCGTTGAGGGTATAATGGGGGCCGAGGAGACCCAGTACTTC. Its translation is CSVEGIMGAEETQYF.

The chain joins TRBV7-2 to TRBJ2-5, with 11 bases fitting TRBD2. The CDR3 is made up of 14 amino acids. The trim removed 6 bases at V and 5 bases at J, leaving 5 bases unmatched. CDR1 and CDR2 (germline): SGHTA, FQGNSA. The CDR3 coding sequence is TGTGCCAGCAGGAGACTAGCGGGGATTGAGACCCAGTACTTC. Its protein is CASRRLAGIETQYF. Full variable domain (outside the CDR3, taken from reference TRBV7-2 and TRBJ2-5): GAGVSQSPSNKVTEKGKDVELRCDPISGHTALYWYRQSLGQGLEFLIYFQGNSAPDKSGLPSDRFSAERTGGSVSTLTIQRTQQEDSAVYLCASRRLAGIETQYFGPGTRLLVL.

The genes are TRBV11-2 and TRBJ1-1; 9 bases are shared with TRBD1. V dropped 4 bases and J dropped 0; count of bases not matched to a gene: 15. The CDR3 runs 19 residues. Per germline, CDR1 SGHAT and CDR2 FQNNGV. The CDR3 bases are TGTGCCAGCAGCTCACCATCCGGGACAGGGCGTCTCATGAACACTGAAGCTTTCTTT. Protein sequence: CASSSPSGTGRLMNTEAFF.

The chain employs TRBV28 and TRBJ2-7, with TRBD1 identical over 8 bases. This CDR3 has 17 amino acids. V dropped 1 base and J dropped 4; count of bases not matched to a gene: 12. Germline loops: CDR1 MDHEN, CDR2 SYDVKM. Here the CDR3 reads CASSLLASGGLGYEQYF. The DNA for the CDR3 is TGTGCCAGCAGTTTATTGGCCTCAGGGGGCCTGGGGTACGAGCAGTACTTC.

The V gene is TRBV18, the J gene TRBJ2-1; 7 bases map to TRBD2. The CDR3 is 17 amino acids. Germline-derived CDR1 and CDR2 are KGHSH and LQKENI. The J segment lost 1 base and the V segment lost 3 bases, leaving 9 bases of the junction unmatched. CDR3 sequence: CASSPAGVVRSYNEQFF. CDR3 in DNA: TGTGCCAGCTCACCGGCGGGAGTGGTGAGATCCTACAATGAGCAGTTCTTC.

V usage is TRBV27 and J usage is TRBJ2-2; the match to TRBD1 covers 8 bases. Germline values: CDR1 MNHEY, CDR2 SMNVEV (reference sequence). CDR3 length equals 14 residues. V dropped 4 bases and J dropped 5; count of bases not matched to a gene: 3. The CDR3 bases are TGTGCCAGCAGTTCCGGGACAGGAACCGGGGAGCTGTTTTTT. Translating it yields CASSSGTGTGELFF.

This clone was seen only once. CDR3 in DNA: TGTGCCAGCAGCCGCAGGGGAATGCCCTCCTACGAGCAGTACTTC. Protein: CASSRRGMPSYEQYF. V gene TRBV28 combines with J gene TRBJ2-7, with D possibly matching TRBD1 (6 bases). V was pared by 6 bases and J by 0 bases, with 15 bases between. This CDR3 is built from 15 residues. Germline CDR1 MDHEN, CDR2 SYDVKM. The variable domain in full, completed from reference TRBV28 and TRBJ2-7, reads DVKVTQSSRYLVKRTGEKVFLECVQDMDHENMFWYRQDPGLGLRLIYFSYDVKMKEKGDIPEGYSVSREKKERFSLILESASTNQTSMYLCASSRRGMPSYEQYFGPGTRLTVT.